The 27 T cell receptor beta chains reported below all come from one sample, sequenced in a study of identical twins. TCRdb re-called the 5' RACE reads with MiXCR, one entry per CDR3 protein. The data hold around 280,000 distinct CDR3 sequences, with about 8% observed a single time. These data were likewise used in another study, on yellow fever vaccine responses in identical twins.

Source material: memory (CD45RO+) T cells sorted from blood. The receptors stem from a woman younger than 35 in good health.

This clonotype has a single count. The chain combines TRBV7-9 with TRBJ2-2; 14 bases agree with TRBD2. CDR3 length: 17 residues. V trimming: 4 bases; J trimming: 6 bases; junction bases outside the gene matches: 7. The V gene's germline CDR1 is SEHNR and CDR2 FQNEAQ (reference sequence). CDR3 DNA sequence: TGTGCCAGCAGCTCGATGGGGACTAGCGGGAGCTCCGGGGAGCTGTTTTTT. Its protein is CASSSMGTSGSSGELFF.

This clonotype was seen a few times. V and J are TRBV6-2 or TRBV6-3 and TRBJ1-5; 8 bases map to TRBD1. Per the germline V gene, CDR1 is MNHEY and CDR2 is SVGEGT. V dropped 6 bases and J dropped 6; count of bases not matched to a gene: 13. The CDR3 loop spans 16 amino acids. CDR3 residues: CASRAPGQGRGQPQHF. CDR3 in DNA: TGTGCCAGCAGAGCCCCTGGACAGGGACGGGGTCAGCCCCAGCATTTT.

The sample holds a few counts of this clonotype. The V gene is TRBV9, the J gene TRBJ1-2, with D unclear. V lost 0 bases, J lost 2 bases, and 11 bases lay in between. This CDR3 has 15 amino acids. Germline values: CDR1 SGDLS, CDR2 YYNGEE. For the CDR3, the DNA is TGTGCCAGCAGCGTAGTGGTGGGTGCAAACTATGGCTACACCTTC. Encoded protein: CASSVVVGANYGYTF.

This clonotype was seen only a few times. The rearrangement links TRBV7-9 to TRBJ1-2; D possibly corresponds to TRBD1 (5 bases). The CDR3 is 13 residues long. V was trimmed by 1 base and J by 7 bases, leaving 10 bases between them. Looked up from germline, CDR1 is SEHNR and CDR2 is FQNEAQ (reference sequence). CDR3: CASSLVGQGGYTF. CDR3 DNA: TGTGCCAGCAGCTTAGTGGGCCAGGGTGGCTACACCTTC.

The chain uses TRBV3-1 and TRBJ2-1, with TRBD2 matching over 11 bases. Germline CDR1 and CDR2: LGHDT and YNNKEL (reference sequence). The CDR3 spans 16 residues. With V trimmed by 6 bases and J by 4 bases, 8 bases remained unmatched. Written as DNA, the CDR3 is TGTGCCAGCAGTCCCGTAGCGGGAGGGCCTTACAATGAGCAGTTCTTC. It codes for CASSPVAGGPYNEQFF.

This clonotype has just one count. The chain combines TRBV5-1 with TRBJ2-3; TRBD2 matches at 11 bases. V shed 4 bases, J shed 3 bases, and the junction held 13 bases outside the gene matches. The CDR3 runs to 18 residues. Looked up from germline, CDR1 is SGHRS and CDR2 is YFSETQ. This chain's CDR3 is CASSLGTSGGGGTDTQYF. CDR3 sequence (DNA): TGCGCCAGCAGCCTTGGGACTAGCGGAGGGGGAGGTACAGATACGCAGTATTTT.

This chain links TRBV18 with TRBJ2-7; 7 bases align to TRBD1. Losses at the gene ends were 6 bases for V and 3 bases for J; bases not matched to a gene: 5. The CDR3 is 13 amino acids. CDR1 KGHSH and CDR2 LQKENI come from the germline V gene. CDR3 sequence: CASSGQINYEQYF. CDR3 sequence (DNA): TGTGCCAGCTCGGGACAGATCAACTACGAGCAGTACTTC.

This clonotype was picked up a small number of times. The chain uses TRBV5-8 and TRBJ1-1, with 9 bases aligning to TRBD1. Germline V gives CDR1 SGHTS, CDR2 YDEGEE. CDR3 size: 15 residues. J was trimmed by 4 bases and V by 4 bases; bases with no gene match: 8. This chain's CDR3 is CASSRPGTGTTEAFF. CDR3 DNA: TGTGCCAGCAGCCGTCCCGGGACAGGGACCACTGAAGCTTTCTTT. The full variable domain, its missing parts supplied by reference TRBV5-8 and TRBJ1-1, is EAGVTQSPTHLIKTRGQQATLRCSPISGHTSVYWYQQALGLGLQFLLWYDEGEERNRGNFPPRFSGRQFPNYSSELNVNALELEDSALYLCASSRPGTGTTEAFFGQGTRLTVV.

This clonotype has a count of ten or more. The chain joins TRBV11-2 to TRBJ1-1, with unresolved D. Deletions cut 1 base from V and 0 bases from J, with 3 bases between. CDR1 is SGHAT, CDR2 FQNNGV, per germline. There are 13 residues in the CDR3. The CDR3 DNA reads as TGTGCCAGCAGCTTAGGCCTGAACACTGAAGCTTTCTTT. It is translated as CASSLGLNTEAFF. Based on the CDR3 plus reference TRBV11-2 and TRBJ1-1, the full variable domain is EAGVAQSPRYKIIEKRQSVAFWCNPISGHATLYWYQQILGQGPKLLIQFQNNGVVDDSQLPKDRFSAERLKGVDSTLKIQPAKLEDSAVYLCASSLGLNTEAFFGQGTRLTVV.

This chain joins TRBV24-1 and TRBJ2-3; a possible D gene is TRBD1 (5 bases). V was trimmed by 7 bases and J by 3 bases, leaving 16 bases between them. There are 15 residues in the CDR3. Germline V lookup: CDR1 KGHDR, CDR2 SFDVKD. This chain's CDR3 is CATSQGQGTTDTQYF. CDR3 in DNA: TGTGCCACCAGCCAAGGGCAGGGCACTACAGATACGCAGTATTTT.

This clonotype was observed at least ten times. As DNA, the CDR3 is TGTGCCAGCAGCTTAGAAGCGGGGGGTTCCTACAATGAGCAGTTCTTC. It yields the protein CASSLEAGGSYNEQFF. The chain has TRBV7-2 and TRBJ2-1; 9 bases fit TRBD2. CDR3 size: 16 residues. The germline gives CDR1 SGHTA, CDR2 FQGNSA. The ends lost 1 base at V and 1 base at J; junction bases unmatched: 2.

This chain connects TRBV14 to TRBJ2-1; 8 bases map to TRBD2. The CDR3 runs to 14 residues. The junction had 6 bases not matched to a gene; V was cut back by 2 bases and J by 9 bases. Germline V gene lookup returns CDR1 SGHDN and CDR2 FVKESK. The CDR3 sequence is CASSQTRAGGEQFF. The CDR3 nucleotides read TGTGCCAGCAGCCAAACCCGCGCGGGGGGTGAGCAGTTCTTC.

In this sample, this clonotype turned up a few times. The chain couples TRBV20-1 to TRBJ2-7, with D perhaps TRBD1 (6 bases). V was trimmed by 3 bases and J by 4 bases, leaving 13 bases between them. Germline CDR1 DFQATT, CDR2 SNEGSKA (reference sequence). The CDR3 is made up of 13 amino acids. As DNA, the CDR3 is TGCAGTGCTAGCAGGGGAACCCGGTACGAGCAGTACTTC. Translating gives CSASRGTRYEQYF.

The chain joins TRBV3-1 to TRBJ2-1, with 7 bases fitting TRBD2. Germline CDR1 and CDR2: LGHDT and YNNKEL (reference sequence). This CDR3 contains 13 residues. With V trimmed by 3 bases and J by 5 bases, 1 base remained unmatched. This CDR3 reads CASSHGGDNEQFF. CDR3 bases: TGTGCCAGCAGCCATGGGGGGGACAATGAGCAGTTCTTC.

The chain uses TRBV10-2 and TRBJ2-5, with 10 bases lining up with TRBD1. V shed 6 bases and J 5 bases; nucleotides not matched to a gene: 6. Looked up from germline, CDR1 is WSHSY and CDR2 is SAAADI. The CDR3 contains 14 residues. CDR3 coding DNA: TGCGCCAGCAGGACAGGGGGCCCTGGGGAGACCCAGTACTTC. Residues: CASRTGGPGETQYF.

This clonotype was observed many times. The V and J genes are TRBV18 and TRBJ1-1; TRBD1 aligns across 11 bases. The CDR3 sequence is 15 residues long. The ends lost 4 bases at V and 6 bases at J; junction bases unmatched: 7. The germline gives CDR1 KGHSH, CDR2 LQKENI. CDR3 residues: CASSLGTGGLSEAFF. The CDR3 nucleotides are TGTGCCAGCTCACTCGGGACAGGGGGGCTGTCTGAAGCTTTCTTT.

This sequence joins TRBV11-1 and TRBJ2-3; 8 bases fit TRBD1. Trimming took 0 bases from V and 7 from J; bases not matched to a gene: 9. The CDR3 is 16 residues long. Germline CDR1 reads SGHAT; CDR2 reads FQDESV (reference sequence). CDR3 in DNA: TGTGCCAGCAGCTTAGCGAGGACAGGGTCATTCAATACGCAGTATTTT. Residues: CASSLARTGSFNTQYF.

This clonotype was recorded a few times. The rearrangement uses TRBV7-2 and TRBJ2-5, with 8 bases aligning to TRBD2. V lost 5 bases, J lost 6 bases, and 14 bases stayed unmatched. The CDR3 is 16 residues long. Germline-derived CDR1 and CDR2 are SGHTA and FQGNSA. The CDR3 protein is CASSTWTSTYGQTQYF. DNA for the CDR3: TGTGCCAGCAGCACTTGGACTAGCACCTACGGGCAGACCCAGTACTTC.

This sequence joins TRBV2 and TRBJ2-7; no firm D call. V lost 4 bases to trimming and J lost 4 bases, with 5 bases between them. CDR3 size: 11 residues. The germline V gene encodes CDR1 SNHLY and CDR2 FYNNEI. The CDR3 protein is CASSVEYEQYF. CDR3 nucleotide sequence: TGTGCCAGCAGTGTCGAATACGAGCAGTACTTC. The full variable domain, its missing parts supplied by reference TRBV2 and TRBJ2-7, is EPEVTQTPSHQVTQMGQEVILRCVPISNHLYFYWYRQILGQKVEFLVSFYNNEISEKSEIFDDQFSVERPDGSNFTLKIRSTKLEDSAMYFCASSVEYEQYFGPGTRLTVT.

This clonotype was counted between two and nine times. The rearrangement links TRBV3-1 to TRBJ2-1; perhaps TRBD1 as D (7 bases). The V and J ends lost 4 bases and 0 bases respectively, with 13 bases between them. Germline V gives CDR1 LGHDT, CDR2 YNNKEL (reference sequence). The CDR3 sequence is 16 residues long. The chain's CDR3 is CASSPRQGGSYNEQFF. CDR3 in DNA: TGTGCCAGCAGCCCTCGACAGGGAGGCTCCTACAATGAGCAGTTCTTC.

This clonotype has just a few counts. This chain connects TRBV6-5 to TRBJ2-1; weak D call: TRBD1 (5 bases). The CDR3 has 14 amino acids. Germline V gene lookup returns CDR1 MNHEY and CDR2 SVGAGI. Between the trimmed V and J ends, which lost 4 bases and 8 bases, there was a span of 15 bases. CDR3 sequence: CASSLRGPHDEQFF. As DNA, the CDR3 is TGTGCCAGCAGTTTAAGGGGCCCCCACGATGAGCAGTTCTTC.

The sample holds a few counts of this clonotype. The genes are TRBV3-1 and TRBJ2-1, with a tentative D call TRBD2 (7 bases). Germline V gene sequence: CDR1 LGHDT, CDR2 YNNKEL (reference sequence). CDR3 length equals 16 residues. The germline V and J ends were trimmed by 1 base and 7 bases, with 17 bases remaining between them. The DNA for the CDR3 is TGTGCCAGCAGCCAAGTATGGCGGGGGCCCGGGAATGAGCAGTTCTTC. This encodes CASSQVWRGPGNEQFF.

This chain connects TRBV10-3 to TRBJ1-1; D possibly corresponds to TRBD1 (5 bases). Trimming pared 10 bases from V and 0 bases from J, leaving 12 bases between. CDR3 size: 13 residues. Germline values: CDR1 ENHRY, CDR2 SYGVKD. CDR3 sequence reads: CATSGLLNTEAFF. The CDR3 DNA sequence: TGTGCCACCTCGGGACTTTTGAACACTGAAGCTTTCTTT.

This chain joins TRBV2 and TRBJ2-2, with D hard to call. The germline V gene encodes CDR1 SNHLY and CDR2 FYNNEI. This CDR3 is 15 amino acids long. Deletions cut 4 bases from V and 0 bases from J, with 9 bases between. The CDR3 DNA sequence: TGTGCCAGCAGTGCCAATAACGCGAACACCGGGGAGCTGTTTTTT. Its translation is CASSANNANTGELFF.

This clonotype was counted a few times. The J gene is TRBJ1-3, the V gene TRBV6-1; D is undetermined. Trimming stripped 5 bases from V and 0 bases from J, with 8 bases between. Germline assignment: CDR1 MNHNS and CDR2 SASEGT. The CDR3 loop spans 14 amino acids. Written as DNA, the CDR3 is TGTGCCAGCAGTCCAACAGCCTCTGGAAACACCATATATTTT. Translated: CASSPTASGNTIYF.

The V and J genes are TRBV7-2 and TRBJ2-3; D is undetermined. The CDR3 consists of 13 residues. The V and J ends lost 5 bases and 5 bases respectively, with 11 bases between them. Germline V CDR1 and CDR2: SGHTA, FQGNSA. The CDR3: CASSLEMLDTQYF. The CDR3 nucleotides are TGTGCCAGCAGCCTAGAAATGTTAGATACGCAGTATTTT.

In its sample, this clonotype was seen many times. CDR3 sequence reads: CSAKDPPPSYEQYV. In nucleotides, the CDR3 is TGCAGTGCTAAAGACCCCCCGCCCTCCTACGAGCAGTACGTC. The chain combines TRBV20-1 with TRBJ2-7, with D unresolved. Deletions cut 4 bases from V and 0 bases from J, with 13 bases between. The CDR3 sequence is 14 residues long. The V gene's germline CDR1 is DFQATT and CDR2 SNEGSKA (reference sequence).